The 2 T cell receptor beta chains listed next were all sequenced from one sample in a study of CD8 T cells in Susac syndrome. cDNA came from roughly 0.5 to 1 ug RNA primed by random hexamers. MiXCR, run by TCRdb on the immunoSEQ multiplex PCR reads, gives a single entry per CDR3 protein. The top ten clones hold 0.4% to 0.55% of a sample with tens of thousands of distinct CDR3 sequences, 93% of them seen once. The specimen was CD4+ T cells from PBMCs. All receptors derive from a human donor with Susac syndrome.

This clonotype was counted only a few times. This chain's CDR3 is CSARESTRPSEQYF. The DNA for the CDR3 is TGCAGTGCTAGAGAGTCCACACGACCCAGCGAGCAGTACTTC. V and J are TRBV20-1 and TRBJ2-7; no firm D call. The V end was cut by 0 bases, the J end by 6 bases, with 15 bases between. Germline assignment: CDR1 DFQATT and CDR2 SNEGSKA (reference sequence). The CDR3 sequence is 14 residues long.

V and J are TRBV20-1 and TRBJ2-7, with D perhaps matching TRBD1 (6 bases). Trimming removed 1 base at V and 1 base at J, with 11 bases between. CDR1 and CDR2 from the germline V gene are DFQATT and SNEGSKA (reference sequence). CDR3 length equals 14 residues. The CDR3 loop reads CSARGPGVSYEQYF. The CDR3 region has the DNA TGCAGTGCTAGAGGCCCAGGGGTGTCCTACGAGCAGTACTTC.